This passage covers 23 T cell receptor beta chains from one sample sequenced in a study of blood T cell repertoires in COVID-19. Measured with immunoSEQ multiplex PCR; TCRdb has only the in-frame clones, and not every one. Altogether about 160,000 clones are present, about 85% being singletons, with the ten largest covering less than 6.5%. Specimen: peripheral blood. The receptors shown here come from a woman between 50 and 59 years old with COVID-19, enrolled during active disease.

The rearrangement joins TRBV19 to TRBJ2-1; TRBD1 matches 8 bases. The CDR3 has 14 amino acids. With 0 bases clipped from V and 15 bases from J, the junction kept 10 bases outside the gene matches. Germline CDR1 reads LNHDA; CDR2 reads SQIVND (reference sequence). The chain's CDR3 is CASSIDPDREVMFF. CDR3 nucleotides: TGTGCCAGTAGTATAGACCCGGACAGGGAGGTCATGTTCTTC.

The chain combines TRBV30 with TRBJ2-7, with D possibly matching TRBD1 (5 bases). CDR1 is GTSNPN, CDR2 SVGIG, per germline (reference sequence). V gave up 8 bases and J gave up 5 bases, with 16 bases separating them. This CDR3 contains 12 residues. CDR3 sequence (DNA): TGTGCCGCCACCGACAAGGGGCACGAGCAGTACTTC. Encoded protein: CAATDKGHEQYF. The whole variable domain, remainder taken from reference TRBV30 and TRBJ2-7, is SQTIHQWPATLVQPVGSPLSLECTVEGTSNPNLYWYRQAAGRGLQLLFYSVGIGQISSEVPQNLSASRPQDRQFILSSKKLLLSDSGFYLCAATDKGHEQYFGPGTRLTVT.

J is TRBJ2-3 and V is TRBV9; D gene uncertain. The germline V gene has CDR1 SGDLS and CDR2 YYNGEE. The CDR3 extends over 15 amino acids. Trimming pared 0 bases from V and 6 bases from J, leaving 14 bases between. The CDR3 DNA sequence: TGTGCCAGCAGCGTAGTTCCCACGGTTCCGGATACGCAGTATTTT. Protein sequence: CASSVVPTVPDTQYF.

The chain links TRBV3-1 (or the pseudogene TRBV3-2) to TRBJ2-4; 7 bases line up with TRBD1. The germline gives CDR1 LGHDT, CDR2 YNNKEL (reference sequence). V shed 0 bases, J shed 11 bases, and the junction held 4 bases outside the gene matches. CDR3 length: 13 residues. The CDR3 sequence: CASSQEGTDLQYF. For the CDR3, the DNA is TGTGCCAGCAGCCAAGAGGGGACAGACCTTCAGTACTTC.

The V gene is TRBV5-6, the J gene TRBJ1-4; 7 bases agree with TRBD1. This CDR3 has 15 residues. Trimming took 4 bases from V and 5 from J; bases not matched to a gene: 8. From germline, CDR1 is SGHDT and CDR2 YYEEEE. The chain's CDR3 is CASSILGQVNEKLFF. The CDR3 nucleotides read TGTGCCAGCAGCATACTTGGACAGGTCAATGAAAAACTGTTTTTT. The full variable domain, in which reference TRBV5-6 and TRBJ1-4 provide the parts outside the CDR3, is DAGVTQSPTHLIKTRGQQVTLRCSPKSGHDTVSWYQQALGQGPQFIFQYYEEEERQRGNFPDRFSGHQFPNYSSELNVNALLLGDSALYLCASSILGQVNEKLFFGSGTQLSVL.

The chain combines TRBV2 with TRBJ2-7, with D hard to call. The CDR3 consists of 14 residues. Germline V lookup: CDR1 SNHLY, CDR2 FYNNEI. The ends were cut back, 3 bases at V and 2 bases at J, with 11 bases in the middle. CDR3 loop: CASSETAKTYEQYF. DNA for the CDR3: TGTGCCAGCAGTGAGACTGCTAAAACCTACGAGCAGTACTTC.

The chain uses TRBV30 and TRBJ2-6, with 11 positions matching TRBD2. The V segment lost 5 bases and the J segment 2 bases; nucleotides outside the gene matches: 11. The CDR3 covers 18 residues. CDR1 is GTSNPN, CDR2 SVGIG, per germline (reference sequence). The CDR3 sequence is CAWDRGLAGGPGANVLTF. The CDR3 DNA is TGTGCCTGGGACCGCGGTTTAGCGGGGGGGCCTGGGGCCAACGTCCTGACTTTC. Full variable domain (missing parts from reference TRBV30 and TRBJ2-6): SQTIHQWPATLVQPVGSPLSLECTVEGTSNPNLYWYRQAAGRGLQLLFYSVGIGQISSEVPQNLSASRPQDRQFILSSKKLLLSDSGFYLCAWDRGLAGGPGANVLTFGAGSRLTVL.

The table lists this clone with a count of one. This rearrangement joins TRBV5-5 to TRBJ2-6; no definite D call. Trimming left V 1 base short and J 0 bases short, with 5 bases between. CDR3 size: 15 residues. The germline gives CDR1 SGHKS, CDR2 YYEKEE (reference sequence). DNA of the CDR3: TGTGCCAGCAGCTTGCTCGGCTCTGGGGCCAACGTCCTGACTTTC. This translates into CASSLLGSGANVLTF.

The chain combines TRBV28 with TRBJ1-6, with D maybe TRBD1 (6 bases). The CDR3 is 21 amino acids. V dropped 3 bases and J dropped 0 bases, with 24 bases sitting between them. Germline CDR1 MDHEN, CDR2 SYDVKM. The CDR3 region is CASSLAKAGAFWSSYNSPLHF. In DNA, the CDR3 is TGTGCCAGCAGTTTGGCCAAGGCAGGGGCTTTCTGGAGCTCCTATAATTCACCCCTCCACTTT.

The chain employs TRBV5-4 and TRBJ1-3; 7 nucleotides agree with TRBD1. Germline V gene data show CDR1 as SGHNT and CDR2 as YYREEE (reference sequence). V dropped 4 bases and J dropped 0; count of bases not matched to a gene: 7. There are 16 residues in the CDR3. The CDR3 DNA sequence: TGTGCCAGCAGCACCGGACAGGCTCTCTCTGGAAACACCATATATTTT. Protein: CASSTGQALSGNTIYF.

This clone has only a few counts. The CDR3 protein is CASDRGHNTEAFF. In nucleotides, the CDR3 is TGTGCCAGCGACAGAGGACACAACACTGAAGCTTTCTTT. This rearrangement joins TRBV7-8 to TRBJ1-1; tentative D call: TRBD1 (5 bases). Germline CDR1 SGHVS, CDR2 FQNEAQ. CDR3 length: 13 residues. V was trimmed by 8 bases and J by 2 bases, leaving 12 bases between them.

This chain connects TRBV18 to TRBJ2-2; 8 bases map to TRBD2. This CDR3 is 16 amino acids long. Germline CDR1 KGHSH, CDR2 LQKENI. V lost 6 bases, J lost 2 bases, and 8 bases stayed unmatched. The CDR3: CASSLSGGYNTGELFF. Written as DNA, the CDR3 is TGTGCCAGCTCTCTCAGCGGGGGTTACAACACCGGGGAGCTGTTTTTT. The full variable domain, in which reference TRBV18 and TRBJ2-2 provide the parts outside the CDR3, is NAGVMQNPRHLVRRRGQEARLRCSPMKGHSHVYWYRQLPEEGLKFMVYLQKENIIDESGMPKERFSAEFPKEGPSILRIQQVVRGDSAAYFCASSLSGGYNTGELFFGEGSRLTVL.

With regard to this clone: A junction end diverges from the germline sequence, so it may reflect a read error. The chain joins TRBV18 to TRBJ2-3; no reliable D call. This CDR3 spans 14 amino acids. Germline V gene data show CDR1 as KGHSH and CDR2 as LQKENI. The CDR3 DNA sequence: TGTGCCAGCTCGCCACAAAGCGATGCGGATACGCAGTATTTT. This codes for CASSPQSDADTQYF.

The chain combines TRBV14 with TRBJ2-7; D gene uncertain. In germline, CDR1 is SGHDN, CDR2 FVKESK. This CDR3 has 15 residues. The V end lost 1 base, the J end lost 4 bases, and 14 bases lay between the germline ends. The CDR3 is CASSQGQDPPYEQYF. The CDR3 nucleotides read TGTGCCAGCAGCCAAGGGCAAGATCCCCCTTACGAGCAGTACTTC.

CDR3 residues: CASSHTTRGFDEKLFF. The CDR3 DNA reads as TGTGCCAGCAGCCACACAACTCGCGGTTTCGACGAAAAACTGTTTTTT. The chain is built from TRBV3-1 (or the pseudogene TRBV3-2) and TRBJ1-4; D is ambiguous. This CDR3 is built from 16 residues. Germline V lookup: CDR1 LGHDT, CDR2 YNNKEL (reference sequence). Trimming stripped 3 bases from V and 8 bases from J, with 19 bases between.

The chain combines TRBV4-2 with TRBJ1-3; D is perhaps TRBD1 (6 bases). The germline V gene has CDR1 LGHNA and CDR2 YNFKEQ. The V and J ends lost 7 bases and 2 bases respectively, with 18 bases between them. The CDR3 is 16 amino acids. The CDR3 coding sequence is TGTGCCAGCACCTCCACCCCAGGGGATACTGGAAACACCATATATTTT. Protein: CASTSTPGDTGNTIYF.

In this sample, this clone turned up a few times. The rearrangement links TRBV5-4 to TRBJ1-6, with 8 bases lining up with TRBD1. Looked up from germline, CDR1 is SGHNT and CDR2 is YYREEE (reference sequence). V shed 1 base and J 9 bases; nucleotides not matched to a gene: 3. CDR3 length equals 14 residues. CDR3 nucleotides: TGTGCCAGCAGCTTGCAGGGGGCGGGTTCACCCCTCCACTTT. Its translation is CASSLQGAGSPLHF. Using reference TRBV5-4 and TRBJ1-6 for the parts outside the CDR3, the full variable domain is ETGVTQSPTHLIKTRGQQVTLRCSSQSGHNTVSWYQQALGQGPQFIFQYYREEENGRGNFPPRFSGLQFPNYSSELNVNALELDDSALYLCASSLQGAGSPLHFGNGTRLTVT.

This clone was seen only a few times. The rearrangement links TRBV3-1 (or the pseudogene TRBV3-2) to TRBJ2-3; D not certain. V dropped 1 base and J dropped 2 bases, with 10 bases sitting between them. Per germline, CDR1 LGHDT and CDR2 YNNKEL (reference sequence). The CDR3 loop spans 15 amino acids. Written as DNA, the CDR3 is TGTGCCAGCAGCCAAGGGGTCACTAACACAGATACGCAGTATTTT. The encoded protein is CASSQGVTNTDTQYF.

The rearrangement uses TRBV7-2 and TRBJ1-5; D might be TRBD1 (6 bases). Germline V gene sequence: CDR1 SGHTA, CDR2 FQGNSA. Trimming took off 5 bases at V and 7 bases at J, with 12 bases between the two ends. The length of the CDR3 is 13 residues. The CDR3 is CASSLDSRQPQHF. The DNA for the CDR3 is TGTGCCAGCAGCCTGGACAGTCGCCAGCCCCAGCATTTT.

J is TRBJ2-5 and V is TRBV6-5; 7 bases map to TRBD2. Germline V gene lookup returns CDR1 MNHEY and CDR2 SVGAGI. The V and J ends lost 6 bases and 4 bases, in that order; junction bases with no gene match: 8. This CDR3 comprises 14 residues. CDR3 in amino acids: CASSSGLVSETQYF. CDR3 nucleotide sequence: TGTGCCAGCAGCTCCGGACTAGTCTCAGAGACCCAGTACTTC.

This chain uses TRBV2 with TRBJ2-1, with 13 bases identical to TRBD2. Germline V gene data show CDR1 as SNHLY and CDR2 as FYNNEI. V lost 7 bases and J lost 7; bases outside the gene matches: 13. The CDR3 sequence is 17 residues long. CDR3 sequence reads: CASTQQGLAGTGNEQFF. DNA for the CDR3: TGTGCCAGCACCCAGCAGGGACTAGCGGGGACGGGAAATGAGCAGTTCTTC.

The count of this clone is one. This chain links TRBV10-3 with TRBJ1-2, with D maybe TRBD1 (5 bases). This CDR3 has 12 residues. Trimming shortened V by 3 bases and J by 8 bases, and 10 bases separated the two germline ends. CDR1 and CDR2 (germline): ENHRY, SYGVKD. The CDR3 protein is CAISDSGDGYTF. Written as DNA, the CDR3 is TGTGCCATCAGTGATTCGGGGGACGGCTACACCTTC.

The rearrangement links TRBV4-3 to TRBJ1-1, with D hard to call. The CDR3 is 18 residues long. The V gene lost 0 bases and the J gene lost 8 bases, with 25 bases spanning the gap. Looked up from germline, CDR1 is LGHNA and CDR2 is YSLEER. The CDR3 sequence: CASSQDRTTGSQTQEAFF. In nucleotides, the CDR3 is TGCGCCAGCAGCCAAGATAGGACGACGGGATCACAGACCCAAGAAGCTTTCTTT.